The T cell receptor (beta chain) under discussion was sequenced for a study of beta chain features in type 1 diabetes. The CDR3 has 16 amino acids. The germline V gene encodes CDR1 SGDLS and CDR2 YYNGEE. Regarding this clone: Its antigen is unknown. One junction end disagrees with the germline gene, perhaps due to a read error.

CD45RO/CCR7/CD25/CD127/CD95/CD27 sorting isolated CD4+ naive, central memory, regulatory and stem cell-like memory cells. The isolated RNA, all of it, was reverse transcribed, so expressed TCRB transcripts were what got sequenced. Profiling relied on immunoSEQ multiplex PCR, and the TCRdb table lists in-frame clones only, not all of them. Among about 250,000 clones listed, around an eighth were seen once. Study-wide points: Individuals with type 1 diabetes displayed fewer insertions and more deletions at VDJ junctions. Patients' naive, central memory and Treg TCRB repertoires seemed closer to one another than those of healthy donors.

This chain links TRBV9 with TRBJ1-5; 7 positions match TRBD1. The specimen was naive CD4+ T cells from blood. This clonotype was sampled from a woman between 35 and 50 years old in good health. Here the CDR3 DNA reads TGTGCCAGCAGCGTAAAGACAGGGTACTGGGGTCAGTCCCAGCATTTT. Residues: CASSVKTGYWGQSQHF.